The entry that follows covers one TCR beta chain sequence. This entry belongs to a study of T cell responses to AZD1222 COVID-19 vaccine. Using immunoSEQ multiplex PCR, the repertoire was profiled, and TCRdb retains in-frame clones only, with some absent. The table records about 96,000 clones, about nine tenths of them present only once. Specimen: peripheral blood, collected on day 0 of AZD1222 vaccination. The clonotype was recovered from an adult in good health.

CDR3 residues: CATSDPPPGQETQYF. The CDR3 nucleotides read TGTGCCACCAGTGATCCCCCCCCCGGGCAAGAGACCCAGTACTTC. This chain links TRBV24-1 with TRBJ2-5, with unresolved D. Germline CDR1 is KGHDR and CDR2 is SFDVKD. V was pared by 3 bases and J by 2 bases, with 12 bases between. There are 15 residues in the CDR3.